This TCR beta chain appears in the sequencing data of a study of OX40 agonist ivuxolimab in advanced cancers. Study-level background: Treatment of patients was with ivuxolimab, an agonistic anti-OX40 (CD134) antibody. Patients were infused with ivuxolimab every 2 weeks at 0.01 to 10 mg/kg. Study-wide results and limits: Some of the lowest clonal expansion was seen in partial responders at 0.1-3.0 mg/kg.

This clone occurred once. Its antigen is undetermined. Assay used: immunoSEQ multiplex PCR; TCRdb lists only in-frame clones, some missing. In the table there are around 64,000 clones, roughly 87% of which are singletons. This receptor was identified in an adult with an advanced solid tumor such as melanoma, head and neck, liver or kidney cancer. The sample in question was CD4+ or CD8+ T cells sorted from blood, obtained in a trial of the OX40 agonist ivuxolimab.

CDR3 nucleotides: TGCGCCAGCAGTCCAGACAGGGGGGAAGAGACCCAGTACTTC. Translating gives CASSPDRGEETQYF. The rearrangement links TRBV5-1 to TRBJ2-5, with 9 bases matching TRBD1. CDR1 SGHRS and CDR2 YFSETQ come from the germline V gene. V was clipped by 5 bases and J by 3 bases; unmatched bases: 5. This CDR3 region has 14 residues.